This record concerns one TCR beta chain sequence. This specimen comes from a study of blood T cells in healthy people across ages. A second roughly 6 to 12 cycle PCR used barcoded and J-beta primers. With 12 random nucleotides, a template-switch adaptor tagged each individual cDNA molecule. MiXCR was run by TCRdb on the 5' RACE reads, yielding one entry per CDR3 protein. The data show about 780,000 distinct CDR3 sequences, about 26% seen once. A further study also used this sample, focusing on T cells of mothers and their children. From that report: Related mother-child pairs shared marginally more repertoire than unrelated pairs, though not significantly.

Sequencing input: blood. The source of this sequence is a boy younger than 18 in good health.

The CDR3 nucleotides read TGCAGTGCCACGACCGGGACTAGCTGGGATACGCAGTATTTT. Residues: CSATTGTSWDTQYF. J is TRBJ2-3 and V is TRBV20-1, with 9 bases aligning to TRBD2. The V segment lost 6 bases and the J segment 6 bases; nucleotides outside the gene matches: 10. This CDR3 is 14 amino acids long. The germline V gene has CDR1 DFQATT and CDR2 SNEGSKA (reference sequence).